This T cell receptor beta chain was recorded in a study of T cell changes during pregnancy in multiple sclerosis. This CDR3 is 14 amino acids long. V shed 8 bases and J shed 3 bases, with 15 bases lying between them. The germline CDR1 and CDR2 sequences are MNHNS and SASEGT. Libraries were prepared by immunoSEQ multiplex PCR; TCRdb keeps only in-frame clonotypes and omits some of them. The table has 90,000 to 95,000 clones, roughly 91% seen once; the top ten hold 3.5% to 4.5%. Sequenced here: peripheral blood, sampled in the first trimester of pregnancy. The source is a female donor with multiple sclerosis, enrolled in a pregnancy study. This chain links TRBV6-1 with TRBJ2-3; possible D gene TRBD2, 5 bases. The CDR3 region is CASGRPAATDTQYF. In DNA form, the CDR3 reads TGTGCCAGCGGTAGGCCAGCGGCAACAGATACGCAGTATTTT.